These 14 T cell receptor beta chains share one sample of origin, sequenced in a study of CD8+ T cells in alopecia areata. Sequencing relied on a cDNA template that was reverse transcribed from extracted RNA. Some clones are missing from TCRdb's copy, which holds only in-frame ones; the method was immunoSEQ multiplex PCR. In the table there are 220,000 or so clones, 50% to 65% of which are singletons. The sample consisted of CD4+ T cells sorted from blood, taken at week 0. These receptors were obtained from a human donor with alopecia areata.

V usage is TRBV23-1 and J usage is TRBJ2-2; D could derive from TRBD1 or TRBD2 (5 bases each). TRBV23-1 is sorted into the ORF group, with uncertain function. V lost 0 bases, J lost 4 bases, and 9 bases lay in between. The CDR3 consists of 15 residues. The CDR3 region is CASSQSQAGTGELFF. The CDR3 bases are TGCGCCAGCAGTCAATCACAGGCGGGCACCGGGGAGCTGTTTTTT.

The rearrangement uses TRBV29-1 and TRBJ2-7; 9 bases agree with TRBD1. This CDR3 is 14 amino acids long. Per the germline V gene, CDR1 is SQVTM and CDR2 is ANQGSEA. V dropped 5 bases and J dropped 2; count of bases not matched to a gene: 7. The CDR3 nucleotides are TGCAGCGTTCTGGGGGGACAGGGAACCTACGAGCAGTACTTC. Translated, it gives CSVLGGQGTYEQYF.

The chain employs TRBV9 and TRBJ2-1, with a tentative D call TRBD2 (6 bases). This CDR3 has 14 residues. The V gene's germline CDR1 is SGDLS and CDR2 YYNGEE. Trimming removed 0 bases at V and 7 bases at J, with 11 bases between. The CDR3 spells CASSVVPSVNEQFF. The CDR3 nucleotides read TGTGCCAGCAGCGTAGTTCCTAGCGTAAATGAGCAGTTCTTC.

This rearrangement joins TRBV19 to TRBJ2-2; the match to TRBD1 covers 7 bases. The trim removed 6 bases at V and 5 bases at J, leaving 6 bases unmatched. The germline CDR1 and CDR2 sequences are LNHDA and SQIVND (reference sequence). The CDR3 is made up of 14 amino acids. The DNA for the CDR3 is TGTGCCAGTAGGGGTCAACAGGGGACCGGGGAGCTGTTTTTT. Translating it yields CASRGQQGTGELFF.

The chain links TRBV5-4 to TRBJ2-5; 9 nucleotides agree with TRBD1. This CDR3 region has 16 residues. Germline lookup yields CDR1 SGHNT and CDR2 YYREEE (reference sequence). Trimming at V came to 0 bases and at J to 6 bases, leaving 9 bases not matched to a gene. The CDR3 DNA reads as TGTGCCAGCAGCTTGGCCCCCGGACAGGGGAGGAAGACCCAGTACTTC. It is translated as CASSLAPGQGRKTQYF.

This clone was detected only a few times. The CDR3 DNA reads TGTGCCAGCAGAAAGGGCACGACCTACGAGCAGTACTTC. Residues: CASRKGTTYEQYF. The rearrangement links TRBV5-6 to TRBJ2-7, with D unresolved. The germline gives CDR1 SGHDT, CDR2 YYEEEE. The CDR3 is 13 residues long. The V end was cut by 5 bases, the J end by 2 bases, with 11 bases between. Combining the CDR3 with reference TRBV5-6 and TRBJ2-7 gives the whole variable domain DAGVTQSPTHLIKTRGQQVTLRCSPKSGHDTVSWYQQALGQGPQFIFQYYEEEERQRGNFPDRFSGHQFPNYSSELNVNALLLGDSALYLCASRKGTTYEQYFGPGTRLTVT.

This clone was seen a few times. This chain joins TRBV5-4 and TRBJ2-1; D gene ambiguous. CDR1 SGHNT and CDR2 YYREEE come from the germline V gene (reference sequence). The CDR3 covers 13 residues. V lost 8 bases, J lost 0 bases, and 9 bases lay in between. CDR3: CASRLYSYNEQFF. DNA of the CDR3: TGTGCCAGTCGGTTGTACTCCTACAATGAGCAGTTCTTC.

This clone showed up just a few times. CDR3 loop: CASSFSSGSYEQYF. DNA of the CDR3: TGTGCCAGCAGTTTTTCCAGCGGTTCGTACGAGCAGTACTTC. This chain connects TRBV6-5 to TRBJ2-7, with D perhaps matching TRBD2 (5 bases). V was cut by 4 bases and J by 4 bases, with 14 bases left in between. Germline assignment: CDR1 MNHEY and CDR2 SVGAGI. The CDR3 is 14 amino acids.

The rearrangement uses TRBV4-1 and TRBJ1-2, with TRBD1 matching 10 bases. CDR3 length: 15 amino acids. V lost 0 bases and J lost 4; bases outside the gene matches: 2. Per the germline V gene, CDR1 is MGHRA and CDR2 is YSYEKL. CDR3 bases: TGCGCCAGCAGCCAAGATGGGACAGGGGTCTATGGCTACACCTTC. It specifies CASSQDGTGVYGYTF.

This clone was counted only a few times. V usage is TRBV29-1 and J usage is TRBJ1-2, with 9 bases that match TRBD1. The CDR3 covers 13 residues. Trimming took 4 bases from V and 7 from J; bases not matched to a gene: 7. Germline CDR1 SQVTM, CDR2 ANQGSEA. CDR3 sequence reads: CSVAGQGTGGYTF. The CDR3 DNA follows: TGCAGCGTTGCGGGACAGGGAACGGGTGGCTACACCTTC.

The chain links TRBV30 to TRBJ1-5; D gene ambiguous. The V end lost 2 bases, the J end lost 5 bases, and 10 bases lay between the germline ends. This CDR3 spans 13 amino acids. Germline loops: CDR1 GTSNPN, CDR2 SVGIG (reference sequence). The CDR3 sequence is CAWSLEADQPQHF. Here the CDR3 DNA reads TGTGCCTGGAGTTTAGAGGCTGATCAGCCCCAGCATTTT. The variable domain in full, completed from reference TRBV30 and TRBJ1-5, reads SQTIHQWPATLVQPVGSPLSLECTVEGTSNPNLYWYRQAAGRGLQLLFYSVGIGQISSEVPQNLSASRPQDRQFILSSKKLLLSDSGFYLCAWSLEADQPQHFGDGTRLSIL.

The chain employs TRBV25-1 and TRBJ2-1; D is unclear. The V gene lost 4 bases and the J gene lost 3 bases, with 10 bases spanning the gap. CDR1 is MGHDK and CDR2 is SYGVNS in the germline V gene. The CDR3 spans 14 residues. Written as DNA, the CDR3 is TGTGCCAGCAGTGCGGCGGAAAACTACAATGAGCAGTTCTTC. Protein: CASSAAENYNEQFF.

This clone was counted once. V usage is TRBV30 and J usage is TRBJ2-5; unclear D gene. V lost 1 base, J lost 6 bases, and 9 bases lay in between. The CDR3 spans 12 residues. CDR1 and CDR2 from the germline V gene are GTSNPN and SVGIG (reference sequence). In DNA, the CDR3 is TGTGCCTGGAGTGGGAGCCATCAGACCCAGTACTTC. It codes for CAWSGSHQTQYF.

V usage is TRBV6-5 and J usage is TRBJ2-3; 8 bases agree with TRBD2. J gave up 7 bases and V 4 bases, and 10 bases lay outside the gene matches. There are 15 residues in the CDR3. Germline V gives CDR1 MNHEY, CDR2 SVGAGI. In DNA form, the CDR3 reads TGTGCCAGCAGTTTAGTCGGGAGGGGTAGAAATACGCAGTATTTT. Translating it yields CASSLVGRGRNTQYF.